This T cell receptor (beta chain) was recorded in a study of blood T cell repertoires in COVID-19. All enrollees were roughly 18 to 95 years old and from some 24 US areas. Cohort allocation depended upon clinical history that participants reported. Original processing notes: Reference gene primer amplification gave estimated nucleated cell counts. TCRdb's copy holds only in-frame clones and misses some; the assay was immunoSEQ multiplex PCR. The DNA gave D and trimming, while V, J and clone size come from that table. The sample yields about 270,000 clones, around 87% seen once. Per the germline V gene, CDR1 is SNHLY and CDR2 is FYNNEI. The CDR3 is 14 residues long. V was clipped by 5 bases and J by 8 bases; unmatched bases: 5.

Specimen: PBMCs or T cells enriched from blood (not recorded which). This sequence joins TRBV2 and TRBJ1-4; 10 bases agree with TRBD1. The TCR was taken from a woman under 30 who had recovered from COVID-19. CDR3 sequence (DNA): TGTGCCAGCAGTCCGACAGGGGGCAGCGAAAAACTGTTTTTT. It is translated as CASSPTGGSEKLFF.